Following are 24 T cell receptor beta chains from one sample sequenced in a study of blood T cell repertoires in COVID-19. The table came from immunoSEQ multiplex PCR; TCRdb's copy has only in-frame clones and leaves some out. The table lists a few hundred thousand clones, about 91% of them singletons. Sequencing was done on a sample of peripheral blood. The source is a woman aged 30 to 39 with COVID-19, enrolled during active disease.

The gene calls are TRBV19 and TRBJ2-1; 7 bases are shared with TRBD2. Trimming at V came to 7 bases and at J to 4 bases, leaving 10 bases not matched to a gene. Looked up from germline, CDR1 is LNHDA and CDR2 is SQIVND (reference sequence). The CDR3 covers 15 residues. The CDR3 DNA reads TGTGCCAGTAAGGAGACCGGGGGGAATTACAATGAGCAGTTCTTC. Encoded protein: CASKETGGNYNEQFF.

The V gene is TRBV4-1, the J gene TRBJ1-3; D uncertain. CDR3 length equals 12 residues. Germline V gene lookup returns CDR1 MGHRA and CDR2 YSYEKL. V shed 1 base and J shed 6 bases, with 4 bases lying between them. The CDR3 sequence is CASSQAINTIYF. CDR3 coding DNA: TGCGCCAGCAGCCAAGCCATAAACACCATATATTTT.

V and J are TRBV24-1 and TRBJ2-7, with D possibly being TRBD1 (6 bases). The CDR3 sequence is 14 residues long. Trimming took off 7 bases at V and 3 bases at J, with 15 bases between the two ends. The germline CDR1 and CDR2 sequences are KGHDR and SFDVKD. CDR3 sequence: CATSLPGHHYEQYF. CDR3 sequence (DNA): TGTGCCACCAGCCTACCGGGACACCACTACGAGCAGTACTTC.

This clone was seen a few times. The rearrangement links TRBV7-9 to TRBJ1-2; TRBD1 is a possible D gene (6 bases). The CDR3 extends over 14 amino acids. V dropped 6 bases and J dropped 2 bases, with 13 bases sitting between them. Germline CDR1 is SEHNR and CDR2 is FQNEAQ (reference sequence). The CDR3 is CASRADSFNYGYTF. The CDR3 nucleotides read TGTGCCAGCAGAGCGGACAGCTTCAACTATGGCTACACCTTC.

The chain is built from TRBV19 and TRBJ1-1; 7 nucleotides match TRBD1. The CDR3 length is 15 residues. With 5 bases clipped from V and 4 bases from J, the junction kept 10 bases outside the gene matches. CDR1 and CDR2 from the germline V gene are LNHDA and SQIVND (reference sequence). The CDR3 DNA reads as TGTGCCAGTAGTCCTATACAGGGGCTGGGCACTGAAGCTTTCTTT. Encoded protein: CASSPIQGLGTEAFF.

The chain recombines TRBV2 with TRBJ2-5; 13 bases fit TRBD2. This CDR3 is built from 18 residues. The V and J ends lost 0 bases and 1 base, in that order; junction bases with no gene match: 5. Germline CDR1 is SNHLY and CDR2 is FYNNEI. The CDR3 DNA follows: TGTGCCAGCAGTGAAGCTCCCGGACTAGCGGGGGTCCAAGAGACCCAGTACTTC. Its protein product is CASSEAPGLAGVQETQYF.

J is TRBJ2-3 and V is TRBV21-1; the table names TRBD1, a call not compared with the DNA. TRBV21-1 corresponds to a pseudogene. The CDR3 is made up of 18 amino acids. CDR3 DNA sequence: TGTGCCAGCAGCAAATCTGCCACGACAGGGGCACGCACAGATACGCAGTATTTT. This translates into CASSKSATTGARTDTQYF.

The chain carries TRBV24-1 and TRBJ2-7; the D is unclear. This CDR3 is 14 amino acids long. Germline V gene data show CDR1 as KGHDR and CDR2 as SFDVKD. V was cut by 8 bases and J by 0 bases, with 13 bases left in between. DNA of the CDR3: TGTGCCACCAAGTTGTTCGCTAGCTCCTACGAGCAGTACGTC. It yields the protein CATKLFASSYEQYV.

The CDR3 nucleotides are TGTGCCAGCAGCCCTCAGGGGGCGCGGGGCTACACCTTC. Residues: CASSPQGARGYTF. This chain connects TRBV7-9 to TRBJ1-2, with 8 bases matching TRBD1. Germline V lookup: CDR1 SEHNR, CDR2 FQNEAQ (reference sequence). With 5 bases clipped from V and 8 bases from J, the junction kept 7 bases outside the gene matches. This CDR3 is 13 amino acids long.

This chain connects TRBV28 to TRBJ1-5; 7 nucleotides line up with TRBD1. The length of the CDR3 is 15 residues. V was pared by 5 bases and J by 6 bases, with 10 bases of the junction left unmatched. CDR1 MDHEN and CDR2 SYDVKM come from the germline V gene. As DNA, the CDR3 is TGTGCCAGCAGTCTCCAGACAGGGCATGGTCAGCCCCAGCATTTT. As protein: CASSLQTGHGQPQHF.

This sequence joins TRBV18 and TRBJ2-7; D is unclear. Germline V gene sequence: CDR1 KGHSH, CDR2 LQKENI. The CDR3 has 13 amino acids. Between the trimmed V and J ends, which lost 2 bases and 4 bases, there was a span of 9 bases. This chain's CDR3 is CASSPFGQYEQYF. For the CDR3, the DNA is TGTGCCAGCTCACCATTTGGGCAATACGAGCAGTACTTC. Supplemented by reference TRBV18 and TRBJ2-7, the full variable domain reads NAGVMQNPRHLVRRRGQEARLRCSPMKGHSHVYWYRQLPEEGLKFMVYLQKENIIDESGMPKERFSAEFPKEGPSILRIQQVVRGDSAAYFCASSPFGQYEQYFGPGTRLTVT.

The chain links TRBV5-1 to TRBJ1-4; 9 bases line up with TRBD1. Germline-derived CDR1 and CDR2 are SGHRS and YFSETQ. The CDR3 is 21 residues long. V shed 1 base, J shed 3 bases, and the junction held 19 bases outside the gene matches. CDR3 loop: CASSLRLTPGQGTSANEKLFF. In DNA form, the CDR3 reads TGCGCCAGCAGCTTGCGTCTAACGCCGGGACAGGGCACCTCGGCTAATGAAAAACTGTTTTTT.

This clone was seen once. This chain connects TRBV6-5 to TRBJ2-2, with D hard to call. The germline gives CDR1 MNHEY, CDR2 SVGAGI. This CDR3 is built from 15 residues. The V and J ends lost 0 bases and 1 base respectively, with 6 bases between them. The CDR3: CASSYSRQNTGELFF. The CDR3, as DNA: TGTGCCAGCAGTTACTCGAGACAGAACACCGGGGAGCTGTTTTTT.

The V and J genes are TRBV2 and TRBJ1-4; 7 bases match TRBD1. Trimming removed 6 bases from V and 5 bases from J; junction bases left unmatched: 6. This CDR3 comprises 14 residues. Germline V gene lookup returns CDR1 SNHLY and CDR2 FYNNEI. Written as DNA, the CDR3 is TGTGCCAGCAGCGGTATGACAGGGAATGAAAAACTGTTTTTT. Protein: CASSGMTGNEKLFF.

This chain links TRBV5-4 with TRBJ2-7, with no clear D. CDR3 length: 15 residues. Germline CDR1 reads SGHNT; CDR2 reads YYREEE (reference sequence). Trimming pared 0 bases from V and 5 bases from J, leaving 15 bases between. The CDR3 is CASSLVQVGVNEQYF. The CDR3 bases are TGTGCCAGCAGCTTGGTCCAGGTTGGCGTGAACGAGCAGTACTTC. The full variable domain, in which reference TRBV5-4 and TRBJ2-7 provide the parts outside the CDR3, is ETGVTQSPTHLIKTRGQQVTLRCSSQSGHNTVSWYQQALGQGPQFIFQYYREEENGRGNFPPRFSGLQFPNYSSELNVNALELDDSALYLCASSLVQVGVNEQYFGPGTRLTVT.

The V and J genes are TRBV7-2 and TRBJ1-3; weak D call: TRBD1 (5 bases). The germline V gene encodes CDR1 SGHTA and CDR2 FQGNSA. This CDR3 contains 17 residues. Trimming left V 5 bases short and J 0 bases short, with 17 bases between. The CDR3 coding sequence is TGTGCCAGCAGCATCGACAGCGCACCGTTCTCTGGAAACACCATATATTTT. The encoded protein is CASSIDSAPFSGNTIYF.

The chain couples TRBV5-1 to TRBJ2-7; maybe TRBD1 (5 bases). V dropped 1 base and J dropped 2 bases, with 10 bases sitting between them. The CDR3 sequence is 14 residues long. Germline CDR1 and CDR2: SGHRS and YFSETQ. CDR3 sequence reads: CASSLNPGPYEQYV. The CDR3 DNA is TGCGCCAGCAGCTTGAATCCAGGGCCCTACGAGCAGTACGTC.

This rearrangement joins TRBV2 to TRBJ2-2, with 9 bases matching TRBD2. The trim removed 4 bases at V and 3 bases at J, leaving 6 bases unmatched. CDR1 SNHLY and CDR2 FYNNEI come from the germline V gene. CDR3 length: 16 residues. CDR3 amino acids: CASSVGLAGYTGELFF. CDR3 DNA sequence: TGTGCCAGCAGTGTGGGCCTAGCGGGGTACACCGGGGAGCTGTTTTTT.

The chain combines TRBV12-2 with TRBJ1-1. TRBV12-2 is designated a pseudogene. This CDR3 region has 17 residues. Here the CDR3 reads CASRPSGREIVHTEAFF. The CDR3, as DNA: TGTGCAAGTCGCCCCTCTGGGAGGGAGATTGTGCATACTGAAGCTTTCTTT.

This clone was seen a handful of times. The V gene is TRBV9, the J gene TRBJ1-3, with D perhaps matching TRBD1 (6 bases). Trimming cost V 2 bases and J 3 bases, with 12 bases left between them. The V gene's germline CDR1 is SGDLS and CDR2 YYNGEE. There are 15 residues in the CDR3. CDR3 nucleotides: TGTGCCAGCAGCGTCCTGGGGGCCAGTGGAAACACCATATATTTT. This codes for CASSVLGASGNTIYF.

The J gene is TRBJ2-2, the V gene TRBV18; D might be TRBD2 (5 bases). Germline CDR1 reads KGHSH; CDR2 reads LQKENI. CDR3 length: 16 amino acids. V was trimmed by 0 bases and J by 3 bases, leaving 11 bases between them. The CDR3 sequence: CASSPPSDLHTGELFF. CDR3 bases: TGTGCCAGCTCACCACCTAGCGATCTCCACACCGGGGAGCTGTTTTTT.

The chain uses TRBV6-5 and TRBJ2-5; 10 bases line up with TRBD1. This CDR3 is 16 amino acids long. Germline values: CDR1 MNHEY, CDR2 SVGAGI. Trimming at V came to 0 bases and at J to 5 bases, leaving 6 bases not matched to a gene. The CDR3 DNA is TGTGCCAGCAGTTACTCAGGGACAGGGGTGGCGGAGACCCAGTACTTC. Translated, it gives CASSYSGTGVAETQYF.

The chain uses TRBV2 and TRBJ2-4, with 11 positions matching TRBD1. There are 16 residues in the CDR3. J lost 8 bases, V lost 6 bases, and 12 bases had no gene match. Per germline, CDR1 SNHLY and CDR2 FYNNEI. CDR3 sequence: CASRRRTGGAEDIQYF. For the CDR3, the DNA is TGTGCCAGCAGGAGGAGGACAGGGGGCGCGGAGGACATTCAGTACTTC.

The J gene is TRBJ2-6, the V gene TRBV19; D uncertain. The germline V gene encodes CDR1 LNHDA and CDR2 SQIVND (reference sequence). This CDR3 is 16 amino acids long. Trimming took 3 bases from V and 0 from J, leaving 9 bases between them. CDR3 coding DNA: TGTGCCAGTAGTATTGCGCATTTCTCTGGGGCCAACGTCCTGACTTTC. Protein product: CASSIAHFSGANVLTF.